This TCR beta chain was observed in a study of cytomegalovirus exposure and HLA in healthy donors. This clone is a singleton in its sample. The target antigen is unknown. The PCR employed 60 Vbeta primers together with 13 Jbeta primers. Only in-frame clones appear in the TCRdb table, and some are missing; sequencing was by immunoSEQ multiplex PCR. The sample holds some 160,000 clones, 80% seen once. V trimming: 6 bases; J trimming: 3 bases; junction bases outside the gene matches: 9. CDR3 length: 15 residues. The germline V gene has CDR1 MNHEY and CDR2 SVGAGI. Study-level findings and limits: The study designated about 180 TCR beta chains cytomegalovirus-associated. Per a prior analysis, the majority of TCR beta V segments were productive roughly 90% or roughly 30% of the time.

The sequence derives from a middle-aged man in good health and CMV-seronegative. J is TRBJ1-1 and V is TRBV6-5; 8 bases align to TRBD1. Material: PBMCs. For the CDR3, the DNA is TGTGCCAGCAGCACCCCACGGGACAGGCACACTGAAGCTTTCTTT. The encoded protein is CASSTPRDRHTEAFF.